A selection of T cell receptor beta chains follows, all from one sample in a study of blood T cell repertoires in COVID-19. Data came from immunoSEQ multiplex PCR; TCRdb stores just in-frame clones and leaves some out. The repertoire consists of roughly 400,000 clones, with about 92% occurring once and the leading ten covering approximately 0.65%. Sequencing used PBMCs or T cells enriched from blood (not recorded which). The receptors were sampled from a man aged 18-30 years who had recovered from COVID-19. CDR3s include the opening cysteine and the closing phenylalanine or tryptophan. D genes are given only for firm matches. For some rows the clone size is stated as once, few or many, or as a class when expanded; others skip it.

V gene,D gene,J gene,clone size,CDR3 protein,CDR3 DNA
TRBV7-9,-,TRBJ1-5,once,CASSLVGDNQPQHF,TGTGCCAGCAGCTTAGTCGGGGATAATCAGCCCCAGCATTTT
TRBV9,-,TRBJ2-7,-,CASSPHRESHEQYF,TGTGCCAGCAGCCCCCACCGGGAGTCCCACGAGCAGTACTTC
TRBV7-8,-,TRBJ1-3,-,CASSLTISSGNTIYF,TGTGCCAGCAGCCTTACGATTAGCTCTGGAAACACCATATATTTT
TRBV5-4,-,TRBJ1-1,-,CASRQRDLNTEAFF,TGTGCCAGCAGACAACGGGACTTGAACACTGAAGCTTTCTTT
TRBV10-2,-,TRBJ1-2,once,CASSVDGGGYTF,TGCGCCAGCAGTGTAGACGGGGGTGGCTACACCTTC
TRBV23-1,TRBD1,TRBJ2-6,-,CASSQWTGDTGANVLTF,TGCGCCAGCAGTCAATGGACAGGGGATACTGGGGCCAACGTCCTGACTTTC
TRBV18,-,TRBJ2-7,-,CASSPPRGNPYEQYF,TGTGCCAGCTCACCCCCTCGCGGGAACCCCTACGAGCAGTACTTC
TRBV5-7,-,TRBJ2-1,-,CASSLSGKKGPYNEQFF,TGTGCCAGCAGCTTGTCCGGGAAAAAGGGCCCCTACAATGAGCAGTTCTTC
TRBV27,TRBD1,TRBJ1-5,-,CASSFTGVHQPQHF,TGTGCCAGCAGTTTTACAGGGGTTCATCAGCCCCAGCATTTT
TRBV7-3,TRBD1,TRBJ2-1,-,CASSTGAFNEQFF,TGTGCCAGCAGCACAGGGGCCTTCAATGAGCAGTTCTTC
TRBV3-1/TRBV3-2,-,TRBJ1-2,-,CASSQDRKDGYTF,TGTGCCAGCAGCCAAGACAGGAAGGATGGCTACACCTTC
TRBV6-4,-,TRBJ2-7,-,CASSTRLSPRREQYF,TGTGCCAGCAGCACCAGACTCTCACCGCGGCGCGAGCAGTACTTC
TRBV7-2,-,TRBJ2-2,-,CASSLAAGANTGELFF,TGTGCCAGCAGCTTAGCGGCGGGGGCAAACACCGGGGAGCTGTTTTTT
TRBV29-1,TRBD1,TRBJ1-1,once,CSVRTGMAEAFF,TGCAGCGTTCGGACAGGGATGGCTGAAGCTTTCTTT
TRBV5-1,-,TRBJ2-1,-,CASSPVVGVRGASSYNEQFF,TGCGCCAGCAGCCCAGTTGTAGGCGTCCGGGGGGCAAGCTCCTACAATGAGCAGTTCTTC
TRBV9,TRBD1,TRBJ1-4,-,CASSTSGGGYEKLFF,TGTGCCAGCAGCACCTCAGGGGGTGGTTATGAAAAACTGTTTTTT
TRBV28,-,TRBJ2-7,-,CASSLPSGLSYEQYF,TGTGCCAGCAGTTTACCCTCAGGCCTTTCCTACGAGCAGTACTTC
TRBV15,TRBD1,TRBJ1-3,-,CATSFFRGQGQYF,TGTGCCACCAGTTTCTTCCGGGGACAGGGGCAATATTTT
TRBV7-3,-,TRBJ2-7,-,CASSSQITPRKATLLPPMYF,TGTGCCAGCAGCTCCCAAATTACCCCCCGTAAAGCTACTTTATTGCCCCCCATGTACTTC
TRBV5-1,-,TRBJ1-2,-,CASTESPLGGAGYTF,TGCGCCAGCACCGAATCGCCTCTTGGGGGGGCTGGCTACACCTTC
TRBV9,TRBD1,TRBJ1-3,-,CASSYTGVSGNTIYF,TGTGCCAGCAGCTATACAGGGGTCTCTGGAAACACCATATATTTT
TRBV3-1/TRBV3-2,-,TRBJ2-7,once,CASSQRTQSYEQYF,TGTGCCAGCAGCCAAAGAACACAGTCCTACGAGCAGTACTTC
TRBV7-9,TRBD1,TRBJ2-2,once,CASSGQGGTGELFF,TGTGCCAGCAGCGGACAGGGGGGAACCGGGGAGCTGTTTTTT
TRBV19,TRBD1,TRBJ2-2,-,CASSISETGFSTGELFF,TGTGCCAGTAGTATCTCCGAGACAGGGTTCAGCACCGGGGAGCTGTTTTTT
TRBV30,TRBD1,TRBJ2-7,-,CAWSGQPNEQYF,TGTGCCTGGTCGGGACAGCCCAACGAGCAGTACTTC
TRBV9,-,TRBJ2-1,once,CASSVEDSGSSYNEQFF,TGTGCCAGCAGCGTAGAGGACTCGGGGAGCTCCTACAATGAGCAGTTCTTC
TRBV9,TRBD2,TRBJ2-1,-,CASSGGTSGGRNEQFF,TGTGCCAGCAGCGGAGGGACTAGCGGGGGTAGAAATGAGCAGTTCTTC
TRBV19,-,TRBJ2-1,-,CATAFLNEQFF,TGTGCCACCGCCTTCCTAAATGAGCAGTTCTTC
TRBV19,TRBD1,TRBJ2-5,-,CASSIDTGGETQYF,TGTGCCAGTAGTATCGATACAGGGGGCGAGACCCAGTACTTC
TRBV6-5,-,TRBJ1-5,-,CASKQGAESNQPQHF,TGTGCCAGCAAACAGGGTGCCGAGAGCAATCAGCCCCAGCATTTT
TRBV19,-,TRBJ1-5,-,CASSIGGHQPQHF,TGTGCCAGTAGTATAGGGGGGCATCAGCCCCAGCATTTT
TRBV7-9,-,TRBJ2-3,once,CASSLDRAGDTQYF,TGTGCCAGCAGCTTAGACAGGGCCGGAGATACGCAGTATTTT
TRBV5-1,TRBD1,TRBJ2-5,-,CASSYGQGVMETQYF,TGCGCCAGCAGCTATGGACAGGGGGTTATGGAGACCCAGTACTTC
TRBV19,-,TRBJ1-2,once,CASSIDRSGGYTF,TGTGCCAGTAGTATAGATCGATCGGGTGGCTACACCTTC
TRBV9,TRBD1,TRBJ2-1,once,CASSVGTGTSSYNEQFF,TGTGCCAGCAGCGTAGGGACAGGGACAAGCTCCTACAATGAGCAGTTCTTC
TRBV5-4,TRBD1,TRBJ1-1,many,CASSPTGGRNTEAFF,TGTGCCAGCAGCCCAACAGGGGGGAGGAACACTGAAGCTTTCTTT